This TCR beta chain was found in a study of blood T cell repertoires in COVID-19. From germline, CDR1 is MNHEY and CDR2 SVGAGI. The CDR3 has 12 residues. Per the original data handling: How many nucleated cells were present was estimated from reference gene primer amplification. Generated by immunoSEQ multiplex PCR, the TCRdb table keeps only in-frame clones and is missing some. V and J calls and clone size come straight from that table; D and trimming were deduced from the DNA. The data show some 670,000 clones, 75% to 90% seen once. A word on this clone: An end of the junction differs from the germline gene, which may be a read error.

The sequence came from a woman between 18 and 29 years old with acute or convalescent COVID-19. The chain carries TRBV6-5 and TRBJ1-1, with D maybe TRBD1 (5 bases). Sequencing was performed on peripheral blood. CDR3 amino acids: CASSYSWGGRIF. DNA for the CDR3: TGTGCCAGCAGTTACTCTTGGGGGGGACGGATCTTT.